This passage covers 5 T cell receptor beta chains from one sample sequenced in a study of patients and donors after allogeneic stem cell transplantation. TCRdb called the RT-PCR reads again in MiXCR, with one record for every CDR3 protein. The repertoire has over 350,000 distinct CDR3 sequences, roughly 17% of them found once; the top ten carry around 7.9%. Sequencing was performed on blood, either unsorted or a sorted T cell fraction (not recorded which). The receptors originated from a human donor who was either an allogeneic HSCT recipient or a stem cell or donor lymphocyte infusion donor (not recorded which). It is not recorded whose cells these are; they may come from a transplant donor.

This clonotype has a count of ten or more. This CDR3 reads CASSQSGQGGRQPQHF. The CDR3 DNA is TGTGCCAGCAGCCAATCTGGACAGGGAGGCAGGCAGCCCCAGCATTTT. The chain uses TRBV4-2 and TRBJ1-5, with 8 positions matching TRBD1. The CDR3 runs to 16 residues. CDR1 is LGHNA, CDR2 YNFKEQ, per germline. V was pared by 2 bases and J by 7 bases, with 10 bases of the junction left unmatched.

This chain connects TRBV20-1 to TRBJ1-2; perhaps TRBD1 as D (5 bases). The CDR3 has 14 amino acids. The V gene lost 0 bases and the J gene lost 5 bases, with 13 bases spanning the gap. CDR1 DFQATT and CDR2 SNEGSKA come from the germline V gene (reference sequence). CDR3 bases: TGCAGTGCTAGAGATCCGCGGGGGGGGTATGGCTACACCTTC. Protein: CSARDPRGGYGYTF.

In its sample, this clonotype was seen a few times. The genes are TRBV30 and TRBJ1-1, with D maybe TRBD1 (6 bases). The CDR3 extends over 14 amino acids. Germline lookup yields CDR1 GTSNPN and CDR2 SVGIG (reference sequence). Between the trimmed V and J ends, which lost 1 base and 6 bases, there was a span of 15 bases. In nucleotides, the CDR3 is TGTGCCTGGAGTGGTGGGGGGCAGGGTTCTGAAGCTTTCTTT. Amino acids: CAWSGGGQGSEAFF.

The rearrangement joins TRBV6-1 to TRBJ2-1, with 10 bases matching TRBD2. The germline gives CDR1 MNHNS, CDR2 SASEGT. V shed 7 bases and J 6 bases; nucleotides not matched to a gene: 9. CDR3 length equals 15 residues. This chain's CDR3 is CASTPGLAVPNEQFF. The CDR3 DNA follows: TGTGCCAGCACCCCCGGACTAGCGGTACCCAATGAGCAGTTCTTC.

J is TRBJ2-1 and V is TRBV7-6; D is uncertain. The CDR3 spans 12 residues. V lost 4 bases, J lost 5 bases, and 6 bases lay in between. Germline CDR1 is SGHVS and CDR2 is FNYEAQ. The CDR3 DNA sequence: TGTGCCAGCAGCTGGCTTGACAATGAGCAGTTCTTC. Its protein product is CASSWLDNEQFF.